A single T cell receptor beta chain is shown here with its context. What it binds is unknown. Deep was the level at which the assay was run. Clones were sequenced by immunoSEQ multiplex PCR, and TCRdb holds only the in-frame ones, with some missing. The data show about 2,200,000 clones, just over 90% seen once. The germline V gene encodes CDR1 MDHEN and CDR2 SYDVKM. V gave up 6 bases and J gave up 2 bases; unmatched junction bases: 4. This CDR3 has 15 residues. This sample was taken from a study of shared clonotypes between healthy human individuals. Study-level points and caveats: Memory subsets generally showed lower estimated richness than naive subsets.

The naive CD8 fraction comprised CD45RO-negative cells positively selected for CCR7 and excluded terminally differentiated effector memory CD45RA+ cells. There were only Caucasian adults among the donors, and all lived in Nashville, Tennessee. This TCR was sampled from a man between 18 and 29 years old in good health. Some clones in this sample may be carry-over from other donors' samples. The sample comprised naive CD8+ T cells from PBMCs. This chain links TRBV28 with TRBJ1-4, with 9 bases that match TRBD1. CDR3 amino acids: CASRQDRGTNEKLFF. In DNA, the CDR3 is TGTGCCAGCAGGCAAGACAGGGGGACTAATGAAAAACTGTTTTTT.